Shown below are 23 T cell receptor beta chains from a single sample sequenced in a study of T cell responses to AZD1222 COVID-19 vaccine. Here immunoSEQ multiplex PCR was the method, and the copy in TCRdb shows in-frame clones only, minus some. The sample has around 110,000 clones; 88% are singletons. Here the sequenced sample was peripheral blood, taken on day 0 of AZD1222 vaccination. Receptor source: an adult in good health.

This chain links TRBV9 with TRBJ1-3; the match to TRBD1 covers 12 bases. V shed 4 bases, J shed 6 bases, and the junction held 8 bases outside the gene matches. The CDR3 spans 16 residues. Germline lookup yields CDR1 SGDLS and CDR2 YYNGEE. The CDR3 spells CASSPGQGARANTIYF. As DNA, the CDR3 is TGTGCCAGCAGCCCGGGACAGGGGGCGCGTGCAAACACCATATATTTT. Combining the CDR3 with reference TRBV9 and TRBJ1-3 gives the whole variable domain DSGVTQTPKHLITATGQRVTLRCSPRSGDLSVYWYQQSLDQGLQFLIQYYNGEERAKGNILERFSAQQFPDLHSELNLSSLELGDSALYFCASSPGQGARANTIYFGEGSWLTVV.

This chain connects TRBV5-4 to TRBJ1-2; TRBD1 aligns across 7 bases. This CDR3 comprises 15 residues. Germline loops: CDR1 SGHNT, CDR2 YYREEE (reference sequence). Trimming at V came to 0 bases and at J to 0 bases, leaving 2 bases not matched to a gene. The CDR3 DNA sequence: TGTGCCAGCAGCTTGGTAACAGGGGCTAACTATGGCTACACCTTC. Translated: CASSLVTGANYGYTF.

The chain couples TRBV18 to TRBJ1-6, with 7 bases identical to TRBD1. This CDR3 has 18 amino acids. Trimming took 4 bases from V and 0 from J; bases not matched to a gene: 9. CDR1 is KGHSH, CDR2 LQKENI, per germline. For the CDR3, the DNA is TGTGCCAGCTCACTCGACAGGGTGAAGCTCTCCTATAATTCACCCCTCCACTTT. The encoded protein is CASSLDRVKLSYNSPLHF.

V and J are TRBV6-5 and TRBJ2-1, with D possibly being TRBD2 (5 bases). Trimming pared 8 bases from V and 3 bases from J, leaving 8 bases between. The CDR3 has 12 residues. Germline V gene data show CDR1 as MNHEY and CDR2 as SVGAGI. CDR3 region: CASSDYYNEQFF. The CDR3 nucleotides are TGTGCCAGCTCTGACTACTACAATGAGCAGTTCTTC.

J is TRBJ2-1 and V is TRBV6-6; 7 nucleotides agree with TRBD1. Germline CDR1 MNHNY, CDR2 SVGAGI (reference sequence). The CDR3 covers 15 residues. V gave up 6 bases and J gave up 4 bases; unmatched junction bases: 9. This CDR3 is CASSRRQGLYNEQFF. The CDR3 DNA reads TGTGCCAGCAGCCGAAGACAGGGCCTATACAATGAGCAGTTCTTC.

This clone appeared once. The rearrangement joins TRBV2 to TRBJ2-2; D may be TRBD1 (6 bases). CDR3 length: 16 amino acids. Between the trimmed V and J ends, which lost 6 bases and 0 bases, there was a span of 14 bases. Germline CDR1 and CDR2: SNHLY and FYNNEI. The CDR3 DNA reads TGTGCCAGCAGCCCATCGGGGACAACGAACACCGGGGAGCTGTTTTTT. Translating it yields CASSPSGTTNTGELFF.

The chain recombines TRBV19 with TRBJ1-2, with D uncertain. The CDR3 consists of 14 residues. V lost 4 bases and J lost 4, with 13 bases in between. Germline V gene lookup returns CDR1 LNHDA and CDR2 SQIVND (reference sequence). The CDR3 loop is CASSKDRRSYGYTF. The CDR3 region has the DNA TGTGCCAGTAGTAAGGACCGCCGCAGCTATGGCTACACCTTC.

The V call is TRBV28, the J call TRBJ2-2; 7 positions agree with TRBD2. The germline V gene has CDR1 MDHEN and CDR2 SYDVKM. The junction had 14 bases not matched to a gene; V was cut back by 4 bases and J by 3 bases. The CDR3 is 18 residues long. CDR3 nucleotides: TGTGCCAGCAGTTCCGGCCCCCTTTGGGGGAGGGACACCGGGGAGCTGTTTTTT. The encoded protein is CASSSGPLWGRDTGELFF.

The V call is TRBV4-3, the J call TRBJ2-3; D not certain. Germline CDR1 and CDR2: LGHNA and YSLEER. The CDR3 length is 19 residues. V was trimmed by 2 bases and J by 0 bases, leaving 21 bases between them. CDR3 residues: CASSQLAPRSLQSTDTQYF. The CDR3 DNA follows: TGCGCCAGCAGCCAACTGGCTCCCCGGTCACTACAGAGCACAGATACGCAGTATTTT.

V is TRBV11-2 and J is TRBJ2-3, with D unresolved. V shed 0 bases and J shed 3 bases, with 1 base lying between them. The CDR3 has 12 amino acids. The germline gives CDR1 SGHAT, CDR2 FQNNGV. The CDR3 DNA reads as TGTGCCAGCAGCTTAGAGACAGATACGCAGTATTTT. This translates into CASSLETDTQYF.

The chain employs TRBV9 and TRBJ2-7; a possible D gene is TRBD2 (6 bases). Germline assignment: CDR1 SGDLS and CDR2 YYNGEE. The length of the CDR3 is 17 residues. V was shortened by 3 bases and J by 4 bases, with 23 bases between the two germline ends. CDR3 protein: CASSALPGGVGPYEQYF. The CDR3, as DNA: TGTGCCAGCAGCGCCCTGCCGGGCGGGGTGGGACCTTACGAGCAGTACTTC.

CDR3 DNA sequence: TGTGCCAGCAGTGGGGCAGAGAATGAAAAACTGTTTTTT. This encodes CASSGAENEKLFF. V gene TRBV2 combines with J gene TRBJ1-4; D unclear. CDR1 and CDR2 (germline): SNHLY, FYNNEI. The CDR3 runs 13 residues. With 4 bases removed from V and 5 bases from J, the gap between germline ends came to 8 bases. The whole variable domain, filled in from reference TRBV2 and TRBJ1-4, reads EPEVTQTPSHQVTQMGQEVILRCVPISNHLYFYWYRQILGQKVEFLVSFYNNEISEKSEIFDDQFSVERPDGSNFTLKIRSTKLEDSAMYFCASSGAENEKLFFGSGTQLSVL.

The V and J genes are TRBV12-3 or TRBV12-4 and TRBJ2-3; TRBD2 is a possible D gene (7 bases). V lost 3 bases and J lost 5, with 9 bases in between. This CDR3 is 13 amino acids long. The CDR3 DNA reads TGTGCCAGCAGTTTCGGGGGGCTAGATACGCAGTATTTT. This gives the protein CASSFGGLDTQYF.

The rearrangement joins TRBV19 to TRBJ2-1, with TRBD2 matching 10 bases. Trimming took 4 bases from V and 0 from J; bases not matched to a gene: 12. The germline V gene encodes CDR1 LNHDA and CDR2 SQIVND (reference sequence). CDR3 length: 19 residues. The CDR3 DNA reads TGTGCCAGTAGTAGATTAGCGGGGGGCGGCCCGAGCTCCTACAATGAGCAGTTCTTC. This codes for CASSRLAGGGPSSYNEQFF.

For the CDR3, the DNA is TGTGCCAGCAGCGTGACCCATGGGGGCTCTGGGGCCAACGTCCTGACTTTC. Translated, it gives CASSVTHGGSGANVLTF. The chain employs TRBV9 and TRBJ2-6, with D possibly being TRBD1 or TRBD2 (5 bases each). V gave up 2 bases and J gave up 0 bases, with 12 bases separating them. Germline CDR1 reads SGDLS; CDR2 reads YYNGEE. CDR3 size: 17 residues. The full variable domain, its missing parts supplied by reference TRBV9 and TRBJ2-6, is DSGVTQTPKHLITATGQRVTLRCSPRSGDLSVYWYQQSLDQGLQFLIQYYNGEERAKGNILERFSAQQFPDLHSELNLSSLELGDSALYFCASSVTHGGSGANVLTFGAGSRLTVL.

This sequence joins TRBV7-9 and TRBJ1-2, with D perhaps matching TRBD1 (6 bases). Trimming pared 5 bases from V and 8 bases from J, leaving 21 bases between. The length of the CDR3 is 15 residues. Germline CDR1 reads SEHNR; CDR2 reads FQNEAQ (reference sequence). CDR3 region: CASSITGTPLEGYTF. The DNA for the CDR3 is TGTGCCAGCAGCATCACCGGGACACCCCTGGAGGGCTACACCTTC.

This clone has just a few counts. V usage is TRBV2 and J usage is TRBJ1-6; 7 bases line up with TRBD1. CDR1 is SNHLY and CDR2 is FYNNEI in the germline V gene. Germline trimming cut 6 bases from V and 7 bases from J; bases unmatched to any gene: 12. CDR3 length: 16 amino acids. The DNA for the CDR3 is TGTGCCAGCAGCCCTTCACGGGGACAGATAAATTCACCCCTCCACTTT. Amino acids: CASSPSRGQINSPLHF.

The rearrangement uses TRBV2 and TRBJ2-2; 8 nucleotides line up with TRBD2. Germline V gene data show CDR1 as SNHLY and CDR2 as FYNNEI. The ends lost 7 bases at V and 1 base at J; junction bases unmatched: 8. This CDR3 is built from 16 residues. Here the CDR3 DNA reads TGTGCCAGCAATCGGCGGCTAGCGGGGAACACCGGGGAGCTGTTTTTT. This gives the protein CASNRRLAGNTGELFF. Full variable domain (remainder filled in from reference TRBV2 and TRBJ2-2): EPEVTQTPSHQVTQMGQEVILRCVPISNHLYFYWYRQILGQKVEFLVSFYNNEISEKSEIFDDQFSVERPDGSNFTLKIRSTKLEDSAMYFCASNRRLAGNTGELFFGEGSRLTVL.

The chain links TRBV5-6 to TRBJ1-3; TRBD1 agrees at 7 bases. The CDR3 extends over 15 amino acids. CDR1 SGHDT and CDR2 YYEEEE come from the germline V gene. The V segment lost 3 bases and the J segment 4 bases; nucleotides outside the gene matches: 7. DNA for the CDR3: TGTGCCAGCAGCTGGACAGGTGCACAAGGAAACACCATATATTTT. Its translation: CASSWTGAQGNTIYF.

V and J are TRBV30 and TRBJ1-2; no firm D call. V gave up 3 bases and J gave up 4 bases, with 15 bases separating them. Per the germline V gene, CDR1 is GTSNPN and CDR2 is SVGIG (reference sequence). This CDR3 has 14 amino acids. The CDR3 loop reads CAWRRLSQSYGYTF. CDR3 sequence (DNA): TGTGCCTGGAGACGGCTCTCGCAAAGCTATGGCTACACCTTC.

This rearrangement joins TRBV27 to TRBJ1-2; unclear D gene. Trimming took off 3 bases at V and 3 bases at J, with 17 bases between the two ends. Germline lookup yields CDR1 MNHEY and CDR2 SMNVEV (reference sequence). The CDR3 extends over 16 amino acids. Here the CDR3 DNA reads TGTGCCAGCAGTTTTTCCCGGGTTTCTAGAGACTATGGCTACACCTTC. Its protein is CASSFSRVSRDYGYTF.

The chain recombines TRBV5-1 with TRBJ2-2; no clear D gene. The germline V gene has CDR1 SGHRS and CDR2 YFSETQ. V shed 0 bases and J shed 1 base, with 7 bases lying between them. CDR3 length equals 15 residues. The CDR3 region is CASSLDTGNTGELFF. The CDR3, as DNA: TGCGCCAGCAGCTTGGATACGGGGAACACCGGGGAGCTGTTTTTT.

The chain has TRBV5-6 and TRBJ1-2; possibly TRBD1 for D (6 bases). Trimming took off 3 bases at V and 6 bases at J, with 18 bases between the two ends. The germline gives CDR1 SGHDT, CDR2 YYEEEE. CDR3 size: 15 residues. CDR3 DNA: TGTGCCAGCAGCTGGGTGGAACAGGGCTATCATGGCTACACCTTC. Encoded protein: CASSWVEQGYHGYTF.